The entry below describes one T cell receptor (beta chain). As yet, its antigen is unknown. The V end was cut by 4 bases, the J end by 0 bases, with 13 bases between. Germline CDR1 is SGHDT and CDR2 is YYEEEE. The CDR3 length is 16 residues. This specimen comes from a study of cytomegalovirus exposure and HLA in healthy donors. Broader study findings: The presence/absence work took it that sequencing depth was about the same across donors. 15,000 to 20,000 TCR beta sequences were associated with HLA alleles at 0.05 false discovery rate in a later analysis. Cytomegalovirus status, reportedly, was diagnosed with high specificity and sensitivity by the classifier.

The study ran its PCR with 60 Vbeta and 13 Jbeta primers. The assay was immunoSEQ multiplex PCR, and TCRdb's table has in-frame clones only and misses some. This table has 150,000 to 160,000 clones, 70% to 80% appearing once. J is TRBJ1-4 and V is TRBV5-6; maybe TRBD1 (6 bases). The sample taken for sequencing was PBMCs. This receptor was identified in a man aged 25 to 45 in good health and CMV-seropositive. The chain's CDR3 is CASSETGKATNEKLFF. DNA of the CDR3: TGTGCCAGCAGCGAAACAGGGAAAGCAACTAATGAAAAACTGTTTTTT.